This TCR beta chain was obtained from a study of T cell repertoires in cytomegalovirus infection. Study-wide background: Indicated by public TCR beta signatures were CMV infection and matching HLA type. Overall study findings and caveats: Carriage of CMV together with the relevant HLA was identifiable through cumulative public TCR beta family frequency. HLA-C-restricted CMV clonotypes gave the most frequent clonotype in two of eight donors.

TCRdb re-derived calls from the reads in MiXCR, one entry per CDR3 protein. The table includes roughly 990,000 distinct CDR3 sequences, less than 40% detected once. This clonotype was seen a few times. No antigen is known for it. The source of this sequence is a human donor in good health (CMV status not recorded). Some clones in this sample may be carry-over from other donors' samples. This material consisted of cultured CD8+ T cells from PBMCs, taken from culture after CMV antigen stimulation.

CDR3 coding DNA: TGTGCCAGCAGGGACAAAGGAAAACTGTTTTTT. It is translated as CASRDKGKLFF. This chain connects TRBV7-9 to TRBJ1-4, with D possibly matching TRBD1 (5 bases). Germline CDR1 reads SEHNR; CDR2 reads FQNEAQ (reference sequence). V gave up 6 bases and J gave up 10 bases, with 9 bases separating them. The CDR3 loop spans 11 amino acids.